This T cell receptor beta chain was obtained from a study of shared clonotypes between healthy human individuals. In the CD4+ fraction, cells were divided into CD45RA+ naive and CD45RA-negative memory subsets. Sequenced by immunoSEQ multiplex PCR; TCRdb stores in-frame clones only, minus some. The table has about 2.3 million clones, about nine tenths seen once. Germline CDR1 MGHDK, CDR2 SYGVNS. This CDR3 region has 15 residues. With 2 bases removed from V and 5 bases from J, the gap between germline ends came to 15 bases. The sample consisted of naive CD4+ T cells from PBMCs. This sample's subset: CD45RA+ positively selected. The chain combines TRBV25-1 with TRBJ2-5; weak D call: TRBD1 (7 bases). The clonotype originates from a man aged 18 to 35 in good health. Some clones in this sample may be carry-over from other donors' samples. The CDR3 DNA reads TGTGCCAGCAGTGAAGGAGGGGGACAGCGGGAGACCCAGTACTTC. Amino acid sequence: CASSEGGGQRETQYF.